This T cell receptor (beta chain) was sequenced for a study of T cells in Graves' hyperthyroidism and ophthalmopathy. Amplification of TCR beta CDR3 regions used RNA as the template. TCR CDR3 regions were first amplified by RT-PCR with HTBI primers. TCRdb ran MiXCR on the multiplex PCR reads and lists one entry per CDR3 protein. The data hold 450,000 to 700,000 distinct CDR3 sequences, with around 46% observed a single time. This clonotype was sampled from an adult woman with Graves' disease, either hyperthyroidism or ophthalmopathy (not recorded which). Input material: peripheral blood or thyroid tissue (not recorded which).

The CDR3: CATSDPVDSSNQPQHF. The CDR3 bases are TGTGCCACCAGTGATCCGGTTGACAGTAGCAATCAGCCCCAGCATTTT. The chain links TRBV24-1 to TRBJ1-5; D may be TRBD1 (5 bases). Trimming took 3 bases from V and 0 from J, leaving 11 bases between them. The CDR3 is 16 residues long. Germline V gene data show CDR1 as KGHDR and CDR2 as SFDVKD.